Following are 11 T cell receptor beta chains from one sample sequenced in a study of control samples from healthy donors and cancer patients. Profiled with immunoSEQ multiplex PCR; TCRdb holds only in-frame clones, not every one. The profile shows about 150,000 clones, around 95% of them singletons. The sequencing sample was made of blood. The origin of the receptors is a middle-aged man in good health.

This CDR3 reads CASSEGQPTDTQYF. As DNA, the CDR3 is TGCGCCAGCAGCGAGGGACAGCCCACAGATACGCAGTATTTT. This chain connects TRBV5-1 to TRBJ2-3; TRBD1 matches at 7 bases. The CDR3 extends over 14 amino acids. With V trimmed by 4 bases and J by 2 bases, 4 bases remained unmatched. CDR1 and CDR2 (germline): SGHRS, YFSETQ.

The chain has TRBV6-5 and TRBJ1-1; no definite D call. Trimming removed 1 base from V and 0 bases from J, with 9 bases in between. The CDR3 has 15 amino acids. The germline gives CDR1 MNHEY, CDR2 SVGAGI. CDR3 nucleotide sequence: TGTGCCAGCAGTTACTGGGGAGATATGAACACTGAAGCTTTCTTT. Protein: CASSYWGDMNTEAFF.

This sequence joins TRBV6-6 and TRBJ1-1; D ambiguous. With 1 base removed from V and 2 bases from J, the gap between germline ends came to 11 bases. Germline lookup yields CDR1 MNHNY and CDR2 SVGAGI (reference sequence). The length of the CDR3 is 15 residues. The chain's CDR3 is CASSYWASSNTEAFF. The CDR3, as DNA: TGTGCCAGCAGTTACTGGGCCAGTTCTAACACTGAAGCTTTCTTT.

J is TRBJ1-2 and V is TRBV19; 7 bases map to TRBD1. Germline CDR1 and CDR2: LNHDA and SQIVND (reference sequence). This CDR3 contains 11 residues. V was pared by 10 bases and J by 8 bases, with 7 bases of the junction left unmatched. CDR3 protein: CATRQGSGYTF. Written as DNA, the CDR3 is TGTGCCACCAGACAGGGATCGGGCTACACCTTC.

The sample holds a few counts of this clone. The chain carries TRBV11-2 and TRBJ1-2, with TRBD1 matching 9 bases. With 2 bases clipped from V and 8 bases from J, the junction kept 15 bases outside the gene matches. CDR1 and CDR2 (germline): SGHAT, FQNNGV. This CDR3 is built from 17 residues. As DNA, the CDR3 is TGTGCCAGCAGCTTATTTGGGCGTGGACAGGGGTTCGGGGGCTACACCTTC. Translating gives CASSLFGRGQGFGGYTF.

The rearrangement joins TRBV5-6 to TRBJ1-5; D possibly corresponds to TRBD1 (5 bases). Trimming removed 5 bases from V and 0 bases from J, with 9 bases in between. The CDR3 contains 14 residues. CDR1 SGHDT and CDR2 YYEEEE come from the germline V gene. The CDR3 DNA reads TGTGCCAGCAGGGGGCAGAATAGCAATCAGCCCCAGCATTTT. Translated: CASRGQNSNQPQHF.

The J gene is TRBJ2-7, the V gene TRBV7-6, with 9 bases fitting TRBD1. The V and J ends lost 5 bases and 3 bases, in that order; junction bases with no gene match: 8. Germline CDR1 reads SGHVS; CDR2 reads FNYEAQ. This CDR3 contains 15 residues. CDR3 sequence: CASSKGQGGGYEQYF. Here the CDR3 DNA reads TGTGCCAGCAGCAAGGGACAGGGAGGAGGCTACGAGCAGTACTTC. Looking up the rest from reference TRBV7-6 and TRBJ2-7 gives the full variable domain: GAGVSQSPRYKVTKRGQDVALRCDPISGHVSLYWYRQALGQGPEFLTYFNYEAQQDKSGLPNDRFSAERPEGSISTLTIQRTEQRDSAMYRCASSKGQGGGYEQYFGPGTRLTVT.

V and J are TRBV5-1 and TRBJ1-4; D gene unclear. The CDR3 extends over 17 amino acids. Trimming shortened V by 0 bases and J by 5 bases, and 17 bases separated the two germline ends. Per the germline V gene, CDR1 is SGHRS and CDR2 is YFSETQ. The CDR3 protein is CASSLELVGFGNEKLFF. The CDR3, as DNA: TGCGCCAGCAGCTTGGAACTCGTCGGTTTTGGGAATGAAAAACTGTTTTTT. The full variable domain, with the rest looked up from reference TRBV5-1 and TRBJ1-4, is KAGVTQTPRYLIKTRGQQVTLSCSPISGHRSVSWYQQTPGQGLQFLFEYFSETQRNKGNFPGRFSGRQFSNSRSEMNVSTLELGDSALYLCASSLELVGFGNEKLFFGSGTQLSVL.

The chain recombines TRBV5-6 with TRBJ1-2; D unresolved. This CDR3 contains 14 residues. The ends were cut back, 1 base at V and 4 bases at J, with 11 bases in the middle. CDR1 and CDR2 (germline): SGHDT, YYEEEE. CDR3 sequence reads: CASSLYGDGYGYTF. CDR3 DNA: TGTGCCAGCAGCTTGTACGGGGATGGCTATGGCTACACCTTC.

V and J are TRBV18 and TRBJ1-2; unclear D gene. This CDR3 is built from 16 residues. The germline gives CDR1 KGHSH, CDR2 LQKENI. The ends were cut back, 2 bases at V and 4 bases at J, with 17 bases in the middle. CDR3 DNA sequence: TGTGCCAGCTCACCAACTTCCGGCACCCTAGGCTATGGCTACACCTTC. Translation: CASSPTSGTLGYGYTF. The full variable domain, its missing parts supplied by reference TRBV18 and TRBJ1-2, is NAGVMQNPRHLVRRRGQEARLRCSPMKGHSHVYWYRQLPEEGLKFMVYLQKENIIDESGMPKERFSAEFPKEGPSILRIQQVVRGDSAAYFCASSPTSGTLGYGYTFGSGTRLTVV.

This CDR3 reads CASSLGGQVYGYTF. DNA of the CDR3: TGCGCCAGCAGCTTGGGAGGGCAGGTCTATGGCTACACCTTC. The chain links TRBV5-1 to TRBJ1-2, with D uncertain. Trimming removed 0 bases from V and 4 bases from J, with 10 bases in between. The length of the CDR3 is 14 residues. Looked up from germline, CDR1 is SGHRS and CDR2 is YFSETQ.